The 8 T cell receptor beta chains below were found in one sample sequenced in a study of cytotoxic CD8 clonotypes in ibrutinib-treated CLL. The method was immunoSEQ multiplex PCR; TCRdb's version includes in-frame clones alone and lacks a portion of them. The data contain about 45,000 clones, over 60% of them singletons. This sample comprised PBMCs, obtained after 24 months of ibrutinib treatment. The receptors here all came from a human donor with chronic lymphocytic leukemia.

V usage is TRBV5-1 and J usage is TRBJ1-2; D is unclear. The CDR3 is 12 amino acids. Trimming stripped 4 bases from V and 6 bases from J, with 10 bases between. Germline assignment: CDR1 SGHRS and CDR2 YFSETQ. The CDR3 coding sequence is TGCGCCAGCAGCCCCAGTGGAGATGGCTACACCTTC. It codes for CASSPSGDGYTF.

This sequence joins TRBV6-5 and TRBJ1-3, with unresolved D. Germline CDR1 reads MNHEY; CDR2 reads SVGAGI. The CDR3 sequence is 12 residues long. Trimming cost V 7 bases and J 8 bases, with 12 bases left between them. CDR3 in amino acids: CASTIRGDTIYF. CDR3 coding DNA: TGTGCCAGCACCATCAGAGGTGACACCATATATTTT.

DNA for the CDR3: TGTGCCAGCAGCTTGGACGGGACTAGCGGGGGCCCAAGCACAGATACGCAGTATTTT. It translates to CASSLDGTSGGPSTDTQYF. The V and J genes are TRBV5-4 and TRBJ2-3, with TRBD2 matching 14 bases. The germline V gene encodes CDR1 SGHNT and CDR2 YYREEE (reference sequence). This CDR3 has 19 amino acids. V was clipped by 0 bases and J by 0 bases; unmatched bases: 6.

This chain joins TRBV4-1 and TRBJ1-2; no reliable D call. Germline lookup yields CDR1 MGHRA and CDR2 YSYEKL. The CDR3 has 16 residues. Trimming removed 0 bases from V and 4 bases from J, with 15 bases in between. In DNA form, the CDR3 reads TGCGCCAGCAGCCAAGAGGTATCGGGGTTGGGCTATGGCTACACCTTC. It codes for CASSQEVSGLGYGYTF.

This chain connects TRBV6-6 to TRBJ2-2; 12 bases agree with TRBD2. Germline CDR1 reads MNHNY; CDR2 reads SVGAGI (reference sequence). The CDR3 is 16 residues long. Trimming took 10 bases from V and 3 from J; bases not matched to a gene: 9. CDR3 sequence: CAIVGLAGMYTGELFF. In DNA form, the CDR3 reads TGTGCCATCGTAGGACTAGCGGGAATGTACACCGGGGAGCTGTTTTTT.

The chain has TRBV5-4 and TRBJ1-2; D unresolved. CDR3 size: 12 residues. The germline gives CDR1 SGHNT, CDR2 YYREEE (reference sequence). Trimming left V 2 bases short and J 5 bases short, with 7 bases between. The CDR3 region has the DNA TGTGCCAGCAGCTTTCGCACGTATGGCTACACCTTC. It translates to CASSFRTYGYTF.

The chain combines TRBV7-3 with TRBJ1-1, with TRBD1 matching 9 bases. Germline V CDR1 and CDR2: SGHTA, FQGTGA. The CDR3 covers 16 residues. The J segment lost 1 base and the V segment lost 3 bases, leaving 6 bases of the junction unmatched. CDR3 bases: TGTGCCAGCAGCTTGGCCGGGACAGGGAGGAACACTGAAGCTTTCTTT. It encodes CASSLAGTGRNTEAFF.

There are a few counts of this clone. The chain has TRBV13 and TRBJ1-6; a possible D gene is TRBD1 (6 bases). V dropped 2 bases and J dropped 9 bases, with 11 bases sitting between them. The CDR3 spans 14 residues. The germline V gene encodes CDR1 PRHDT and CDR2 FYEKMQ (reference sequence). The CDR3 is CASSLTQGTSPLHF. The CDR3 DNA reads TGTGCCAGCAGCTTAACACAGGGCACTTCACCCCTCCACTTT.